Below are 16 T cell receptor beta chains sequenced from a single sample in a study of T cell responses to AZD1222 COVID-19 vaccine. The method was immunoSEQ multiplex PCR; TCRdb's version includes in-frame clones alone and lacks a portion of them. The profile covers 150,000 to 180,000 clones, with about nine tenths appearing a single time and about 1.7% taken by the ten largest. The sample in question was peripheral blood, obtained on day 0 of AZD1222 vaccination. These receptors all come from an adult in good health.

The gene calls are TRBV5-1 and TRBJ2-2; D tentatively fits TRBD1 or TRBD2 (5 bases each). Germline loops: CDR1 SGHRS, CDR2 YFSETQ. The CDR3 totals 15 residues. The germline V and J ends were trimmed by 1 base and 4 bases, with 11 bases remaining between them. CDR3 DNA: TGCGCCAGCAGCTTGTCCGGGACGGGCACCGGGGAGCTGTTTTTT. It is translated as CASSLSGTGTGELFF.

The rearrangement links TRBV5-4 to TRBJ2-7; either TRBD1 or TRBD2 may fit D (5 bases each). This CDR3 has 13 residues. CDR1 and CDR2 from the germline V gene are SGHNT and YYREEE (reference sequence). Trimming removed 4 bases from V and 2 bases from J, with 10 bases in between. CDR3 coding DNA: TGTGCCAGCAGCGGGGCCGGGGCCTACGAGCAGTACTTC. Translated, it gives CASSGAGAYEQYF.

This chain uses TRBV7-8 with TRBJ1-4; a weak D match, TRBD1 (5 bases). CDR1 is SGHVS and CDR2 is FQNEAQ in the germline V gene. V was cut by 7 bases and J by 7 bases, with 19 bases left in between. The length of the CDR3 is 15 residues. The CDR3 region has the DNA TGTGCCAGCAACAATAGGGGATCCTTCGGTGAAAAACTGTTTTTT. Protein product: CASNNRGSFGEKLFF.

The chain employs TRBV7-2 and TRBJ1-2; D not certain. Germline CDR1 SGHTA, CDR2 FQGNSA. The V and J ends lost 3 bases and 0 bases respectively, with 5 bases between them. This CDR3 comprises 13 residues. In nucleotides, the CDR3 is TGTGCCAGCAGCTTTTCAGCTAACTATGGCTACACCTTC. As protein: CASSFSANYGYTF. Looking up the rest from reference TRBV7-2 and TRBJ1-2 gives the full variable domain: GAGVSQSPSNKVTEKGKDVELRCDPISGHTALYWYRQSLGQGLEFLIYFQGNSAPDKSGLPSDRFSAERTGGSVSTLTIQRTQQEDSAVYLCASSFSANYGYTFGSGTRLTVV.

The chain has TRBV19 and TRBJ1-2; D may be TRBD1 (5 bases). The germline gives CDR1 LNHDA, CDR2 SQIVND (reference sequence). The V end was cut by 3 bases, the J end by 3 bases, with 17 bases between. The CDR3 runs to 16 residues. The CDR3 spells CASSINWNSGDYGYTF. CDR3 sequence (DNA): TGTGCCAGTAGTATTAATTGGAACTCGGGGGACTATGGCTACACCTTC.

This chain uses TRBV6-5 with TRBJ2-1; D remains ambiguous. V gave up 5 bases and J gave up 7 bases, with 12 bases separating them. The germline CDR1 and CDR2 sequences are MNHEY and SVGAGI. The CDR3 extends over 13 amino acids. CDR3 sequence: CASSPDVWNEQFF. Written as DNA, the CDR3 is TGTGCCAGCAGTCCCGACGTTTGGAATGAGCAGTTCTTC.

This clone appeared once. The genes are TRBV29-1 and TRBJ1-2, with D tentatively TRBD1 (5 bases). V was trimmed by 7 bases and J by 4 bases, leaving 10 bases between them. This CDR3 spans 11 amino acids. Germline CDR1 SQVTM, CDR2 ANQGSEA. CDR3 in DNA: TGCAGCGCTGCGGACACCTATGGCTACACCTTC. This translates into CSAADTYGYTF.

The V gene is TRBV15, the J gene TRBJ2-7, with TRBD1 matching 9 bases. Germline CDR1 LNHNV, CDR2 YYDKDF (reference sequence). Trimming cost V 0 bases and J 6 bases; bases outside gene matches: 12. This CDR3 has 17 residues. CDR3 region: CATSRDLSGQGLGEQYF. Here the CDR3 DNA reads TGTGCCACCAGCAGAGATTTATCAGGACAGGGGTTAGGCGAGCAGTACTTC.

The chain is built from TRBV6-6 and TRBJ2-5, with no clear D. The CDR3 extends over 11 amino acids. Germline CDR1 MNHNY, CDR2 SVGAGI (reference sequence). V gave up 6 bases and J gave up 2 bases, with 4 bases separating them. CDR3 sequence reads: CASSEQETQYF. CDR3 nucleotide sequence: TGTGCCAGCAGCGAGCAAGAGACCCAGTACTTC.

J is TRBJ2-5 and V is TRBV4-1, with a tentative D call TRBD2 (6 bases). CDR1 MGHRA and CDR2 YSYEKL come from the germline V gene. The V end was cut by 4 bases, the J end by 5 bases, with 11 bases between. CDR3 size: 13 residues. DNA of the CDR3: TGCGCCAGCAGCCTGCGACTAGGGGAGACCCAGTACTTC. It codes for CASSLRLGETQYF.

The J gene is TRBJ2-7, the V gene TRBV28; maybe TRBD1 (7 bases). CDR1 and CDR2 from the germline V gene are MDHEN and SYDVKM. This CDR3 is 13 amino acids long. V was clipped by 8 bases and J by 6 bases, with 17 bases between them. CDR3 nucleotide sequence: TGTGCCAGCGCGCAGGGGGGCTCCGCCGAGCAGTACTTC. It is translated as CASAQGGSAEQYF.

The rearrangement links TRBV28 to TRBJ2-5; 7 nucleotides align to TRBD1. The trim removed 8 bases at V and 3 bases at J, leaving 0 bases unmatched. CDR1 is MDHEN and CDR2 is SYDVKM in the germline V gene. The CDR3 covers 11 residues. The CDR3 DNA sequence: TGTGCCAGCGGGACAGAAGAGACCCAGTACTTC. Protein: CASGTEETQYF.

This clone appeared once. The J gene is TRBJ1-5, the V gene TRBV20-1, with D unclear. Per germline, CDR1 DFQATT and CDR2 SNEGSKA (reference sequence). The CDR3 extends over 12 amino acids. V was trimmed by 3 bases and J by 6 bases, leaving 9 bases between them. CDR3 sequence (DNA): TGCAGTGCTAGTATCCGGGGTCAGCCCCAGCATTTT. It is translated as CSASIRGQPQHF.

CDR3 DNA: TGCAGTGCTAGCCCCCTCTATGGCTACACCTTC. This sequence encodes CSASPLYGYTF. This chain joins TRBV20-1 and TRBJ1-2, with D uncertain. CDR1 and CDR2 from the germline V gene are DFQATT and SNEGSKA (reference sequence). Trimming removed 3 bases at V and 4 bases at J, with 6 bases between. CDR3 length: 11 residues.

The chain couples TRBV20-1 to TRBJ2-7; no clear D gene. The V and J ends lost 2 bases and 4 bases respectively, with 6 bases between them. Germline V lookup: CDR1 DFQATT, CDR2 SNEGSKA (reference sequence). The CDR3 is 11 amino acids. CDR3 coding DNA: TGCAGTGCTAGATACGGGTACGAGCAGTACTTC. The encoded protein is CSARYGYEQYF.

This clone showed up just a few times. The chain joins TRBV4-1 to TRBJ1-2; TRBD1 aligns across 10 bases. Trimming at V came to 3 bases and at J to 0 bases, leaving 10 bases not matched to a gene. The CDR3 is 18 amino acids. Germline V gene data show CDR1 as MGHRA and CDR2 as YSYEKL. The CDR3 region has the DNA TGCGCCAGCAGCCAGACCCGGTTGGGACAGGGGACTAACTATGGCTACACCTTC. It yields the protein CASSQTRLGQGTNYGYTF.